The subject of this entry is one TCR beta chain. The entry originates in a study of blood T cell repertoires in COVID-19. Study-level background: Italy, Spain and the United States were the sources of the convalescent and acute COVID-19 samples. T cells, B-cell-depleted T cells, or PBMCs provided the cDNA or gDNA that served as material.

Germline lookup yields CDR1 SGHRS and CDR2 YFSETQ. The CDR3 runs to 16 residues. V dropped 1 base and J dropped 1 base, with 14 bases sitting between them. Per the original methods: Researchers report that nucleated cell counts were estimated from reference gene primer amplification. Assay used: immunoSEQ multiplex PCR; TCRdb lists only in-frame clones, some missing. The DNA gave D and trimming, while V, J and clone size come from that table. The sample carries 150,000 to 200,000 clones, about four fifths recorded once. The V call is TRBV5-1, the J call TRBJ1-1; TRBD1 is a possible D gene (6 bases). The source is a human donor with acute or convalescent COVID-19. The donor label of this sample is uncertain. The sequencing sample was made of peripheral blood. Written as DNA, the CDR3 is TGCGCCAGCAGCTTGACTCCGGGACATTGGAACACTGAAGCTTTCTTT. As protein: CASSLTPGHWNTEAFF.